Here is one T cell receptor beta chain with its context. The antigen remains unidentified. TCRbeta library preparation incorporated unique molecular identifiers. TCRdb passed the PCR reads through MiXCR, listing each CDR3 protein once. The sample has about a million distinct CDR3 sequences, 25% to 30% seen once. This entry is derived from a study of T-cell reconstitution after alpha-beta-depleted transplantation in children. General study results and limits: Newly produced T cells mostly provided counts and TCRbeta diversity after one year, as hyperexpanded clones declined.

The TCR comes from a boy under two years old who had a stem cell transplant for SCID, so the T cells may come from the graft donor. The source was PBMCs, mostly from graft donor cells, collected 360 days after TCRalphabeta/CD19-depleted stem cell transplant.

The DNA for the CDR3 is TGTGCCAGCAGTTTTCGGGGGGGCGCCTACGAGCAGTACTTC. This encodes CASSFRGGAYEQYF. The chain combines TRBV27 with TRBJ2-7; TRBD2 matches 8 bases. Germline CDR1 MNHEY, CDR2 SMNVEV (reference sequence). J lost 2 bases, V lost 3 bases, and 3 bases had no gene match. This CDR3 contains 14 residues.